This T cell receptor (beta chain) was sequenced for a study of blood T cell repertoires in COVID-19. Looking at the study overall: The United States, Italy and Spain were the sources of the acute and convalescent COVID-19 samples.

V gave up 9 bases and J gave up 4 bases; unmatched junction bases: 3. CDR3 length: 13 amino acids. Germline V gene sequence: CDR1 MNHEY, CDR2 SVGAGI. Original methodology: Amplification of reference gene primers provided the estimated nucleated cell counts. Sequencing was performed with immunoSEQ multiplex PCR; in TCRdb, only in-frame clones are kept and a portion is missing. The DNA gave D and trimming, while V, J and clone size come from that table. The sample holds roughly 280,000 clones, roughly 85% seen once. The TCR sequence derives from an older woman with acute or convalescent COVID-19. The chain is built from TRBV6-5 and TRBJ2-2; 9 positions match TRBD1. Source material: peripheral blood. The CDR3, as DNA: TGTGCCAGTCGGACAGGGGTCACCGGGGAGCTGTTTTTT. Its translation: CASRTGVTGELFF.